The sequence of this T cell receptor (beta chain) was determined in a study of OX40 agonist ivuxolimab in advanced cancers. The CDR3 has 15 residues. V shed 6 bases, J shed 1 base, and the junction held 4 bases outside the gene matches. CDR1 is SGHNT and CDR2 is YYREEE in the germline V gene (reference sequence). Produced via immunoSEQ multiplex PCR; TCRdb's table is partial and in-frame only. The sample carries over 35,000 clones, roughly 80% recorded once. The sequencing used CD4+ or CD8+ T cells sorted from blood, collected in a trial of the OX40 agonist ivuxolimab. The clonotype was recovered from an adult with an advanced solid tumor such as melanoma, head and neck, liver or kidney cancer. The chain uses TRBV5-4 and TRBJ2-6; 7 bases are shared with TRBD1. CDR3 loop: CASKLTGSGANVLTF. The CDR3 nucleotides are TGTGCCAGCAAATTGACAGGGTCTGGGGCCAACGTCCTGACTTTC.